This passage covers 27 T cell receptor beta chains from one sample sequenced in a study of long-term antiretroviral therapy in people with HIV. Running of the v3.0 immunoSEQ assay took place at survey level. Only in-frame clones appear in the TCRdb table, and some are missing; sequencing was by immunoSEQ multiplex PCR. The sample holds about 20,000 clones, 65% to 85% seen once. Here the sequenced sample was unsorted PBMCs, taken 1.2 years after starting antiretroviral therapy. The receptors here all came from a woman aged 40 to 50 with HIV.

This clone showed up just once. The V and J genes are TRBV7-6 and TRBJ2-7; TRBD2 is a possible D gene (6 bases). The germline V gene has CDR1 SGHVS and CDR2 FNYEAQ. Deletions cut 8 bases from V and 4 bases from J, with 18 bases between. CDR3 length equals 14 residues. The DNA of the CDR3 is TGTGCCAGCGCCGGTGAGACTAGTATGTACGAGCAGTACTTC. This encodes CASAGETSMYEQYF.

The V and J genes are TRBV28 and TRBJ1-5; a weak D match, TRBD1 (5 bases). Trimming stripped 8 bases from V and 4 bases from J, with 15 bases between. Germline V lookup: CDR1 MDHEN, CDR2 SYDVKM. This CDR3 has 14 residues. CDR3 residues: CASSHREGNQPQHF. The CDR3 DNA sequence: TGTGCCAGCTCCCACCGGGAGGGGAATCAGCCCCAGCATTTT.

This sequence joins TRBV28 and TRBJ2-5, with 7 bases matching TRBD2. The germline V gene encodes CDR1 MDHEN and CDR2 SYDVKM. This CDR3 contains 15 residues. The V and J ends lost 3 bases and 1 base, in that order; junction bases with no gene match: 5. The CDR3 loop is CASSFGGSLQETQYF. The CDR3 DNA reads TGTGCCAGCAGTTTCGGGGGGAGTCTCCAAGAGACCCAGTACTTC.

This clone has just a few counts. DNA of the CDR3: TGTGCCAGCACAGTGGGGGGCCCCTATGGCTACACCTTC. It specifies CASTVGGPYGYTF. V usage is TRBV6-1 and J usage is TRBJ1-2, with a weak D call TRBD1 (6 bases). Trimming pared 7 bases from V and 4 bases from J, leaving 13 bases between. Germline CDR1 is MNHNS and CDR2 is SASEGT. The CDR3 length is 13 residues.

The chain carries TRBV4-1 and TRBJ2-7; no clear D. The CDR3 extends over 13 amino acids. Looked up from germline, CDR1 is MGHRA and CDR2 is YSYEKL. V shed 1 base and J shed 7 bases, with 11 bases lying between them. The CDR3 DNA reads TGCGCCAGCAGCCAAGGACCGCCTTGGGAGCAGTACTTC. It yields the protein CASSQGPPWEQYF.

The rearrangement joins TRBV5-4 to TRBJ2-5; 11 nucleotides line up with TRBD2. The CDR3 length is 16 residues. CDR1 is SGHNT and CDR2 is YYREEE in the germline V gene (reference sequence). After removal of 0 bases from V and 0 bases from J, the junction contained 1 base not matched to a gene. The CDR3 DNA is TGTGCCAGCAGCTTGGGGACTAGCGGGTACCAAGAGACCCAGTACTTC. Its protein product is CASSLGTSGYQETQYF. The full variable domain, in which reference TRBV5-4 and TRBJ2-5 provide the parts outside the CDR3, is ETGVTQSPTHLIKTRGQQVTLRCSSQSGHNTVSWYQQALGQGPQFIFQYYREEENGRGNFPPRFSGLQFPNYSSELNVNALELDDSALYLCASSLGTSGYQETQYFGPGTRLLVL.

The chain uses TRBV21-1 and TRBJ1-3; the table's D gene call, TRBD1, was not cross checked with the DNA. TRBV21-1 is listed as a pseudogene. CDR3 length: 18 amino acids. The CDR3 protein is CASSKWETGSSSGNTIYF. CDR3 nucleotide sequence: TGTGCCAGCAGCAAATGGGAGACAGGTTCCTCCTCTGGAAACACCATATATTTT.

The chain is built from TRBV7-3 and TRBJ2-3; the D call may be TRBD1 or TRBD2 (5 bases each). The CDR3 spans 13 residues. Trimming took 6 bases from V and 5 from J, leaving 12 bases between them. Germline CDR1 is SGHTA and CDR2 is FQGTGA. As DNA, the CDR3 is TGTGCCAGCAGGGGGGAACCTGGAGATACGCAGTATTTT. Translating gives CASRGEPGDTQYF.

This clone was observed once. This rearrangement joins TRBV28 to TRBJ2-6, with unresolved D. Trimming removed 1 base from V and 0 bases from J, with 7 bases in between. Germline CDR1 MDHEN, CDR2 SYDVKM. CDR3 length: 16 amino acids. For the CDR3, the DNA is TGTGCCAGCAGTTTATCTCAGCGCTCTGGGGCCAACGTCCTGACTTTC. Translated: CASSLSQRSGANVLTF. The variable domain in full, with the rest retrieved from reference TRBV28 and TRBJ2-6, is DVKVTQSSRYLVKRTGEKVFLECVQDMDHENMFWYRQDPGLGLRLIYFSYDVKMKEKGDIPEGYSVSREKKERFSLILESASTNQTSMYLCASSLSQRSGANVLTFGAGSRLTVL.

The rearrangement joins TRBV7-9 to TRBJ2-1; no definite D call. V was shortened by 8 bases and J by 0 bases, with 5 bases between the two germline ends. The CDR3 has 12 residues. CDR1 SEHNR and CDR2 FQNEAQ come from the germline V gene (reference sequence). In DNA, the CDR3 is TGTGCCAGCTCCGTCTCCTACAATGAGCAGTTCTTC. The encoded protein is CASSVSYNEQFF.

This chain uses TRBV18 with TRBJ2-5, with D unresolved. The CDR3 is 14 residues long. V was cut by 2 bases and J by 9 bases, with 16 bases left in between. From germline, CDR1 is KGHSH and CDR2 LQKENI. The CDR3 loop is CASSPDPGSPPQYF. CDR3 bases: TGTGCCAGCTCACCAGATCCGGGTTCCCCCCCCCAGTACTTC. Full variable domain (rest looked up from reference TRBV18 and TRBJ2-5): NAGVMQNPRHLVRRRGQEARLRCSPMKGHSHVYWYRQLPEEGLKFMVYLQKENIIDESGMPKERFSAEFPKEGPSILRIQQVVRGDSAAYFCASSPDPGSPPQYFGPGTRLLVL.

The chain joins TRBV18 to TRBJ2-1, with 11 nucleotides matching TRBD2. Germline CDR1 and CDR2: KGHSH and LQKENI. The CDR3 is 16 residues long. The V segment lost 0 bases and the J segment 7 bases; nucleotides outside the gene matches: 5. As DNA, the CDR3 is TGTGCCAGCTCACCACCTTCCACTAGCGGGAGAAATGAGCAGTTCTTC. It specifies CASSPPSTSGRNEQFF.

This chain uses TRBV7-2 with TRBJ1-2; 8 bases match TRBD1. CDR1 and CDR2 from the germline V gene are SGHTA and FQGNSA. This CDR3 has 14 amino acids. J gave up 4 bases and V 5 bases, and 6 bases lay outside the gene matches. The CDR3 DNA reads TGTGCCAGCAGCCCTCAGACAGGGGCCTATGGCTACACCTTC. Amino acid sequence: CASSPQTGAYGYTF.

The chain employs TRBV6-5 and TRBJ1-2, with 7 bases lining up with TRBD1. Trimming removed 2 bases from V and 2 bases from J; junction bases left unmatched: 2. CDR3 length equals 14 residues. Germline V gene lookup returns CDR1 MNHEY and CDR2 SVGAGI. The CDR3 region is CASSYARGNYGYTF. CDR3 coding DNA: TGTGCCAGCAGTTACGCCAGGGGGAACTATGGCTACACCTTC.

The rearrangement uses TRBV6-1 and TRBJ1-4; TRBD1 matches 8 bases. With V trimmed by 1 base and J by 0 bases, 7 bases remained unmatched. The CDR3 contains 18 residues. Germline V gene sequence: CDR1 MNHNS, CDR2 SASEGT. CDR3 bases: TGTGCCAGCAGTGAAGGGGGGACAGGTAGAGCAACTAATGAAAAACTGTTTTTT. It codes for CASSEGGTGRATNEKLFF.

The chain uses TRBV6-4 and TRBJ2-3; D is unresolved. The ends were cut back, 2 bases at V and 3 bases at J, with 24 bases in the middle. The CDR3 contains 19 residues. Germline V lookup: CDR1 MRHNA, CDR2 SNTAGT. CDR3 amino acids: CASSDPPNPKVKATDTQYF. CDR3 DNA: TGTGCCAGCAGTGACCCTCCCAACCCCAAGGTAAAGGCGACAGATACGCAGTATTTT.

The rearrangement links TRBV28 to TRBJ2-7, with TRBD1 matching over 8 bases. J lost 3 bases, V lost 6 bases, and 10 bases had no gene match. CDR1 and CDR2 from the germline V gene are MDHEN and SYDVKM. This CDR3 has 15 residues. CDR3 sequence: CASSGDRGRFYEQYF. CDR3 DNA sequence: TGTGCCAGCAGCGGTGACAGGGGACGTTTCTACGAGCAGTACTTC.

V is TRBV7-2 and J is TRBJ2-2, with 14 bases fitting TRBD2. The V and J ends lost 1 base and 7 bases, in that order; junction bases with no gene match: 8. Germline V gene lookup returns CDR1 SGHTA and CDR2 FQGNSA. The CDR3 is made up of 18 amino acids. CDR3 DNA: TGTGCCAGCAGCTTAGTAGGGGGACTAGCGGGAGTGGGCGGGGAGCTGTTTTTT. Translating it yields CASSLVGGLAGVGGELFF.

This chain uses TRBV6-5 with TRBJ2-3; 7 nucleotides line up with TRBD2. Trimming took 3 bases from V and 4 from J; bases not matched to a gene: 7. CDR1 is MNHEY, CDR2 SVGAGI, per germline. The CDR3 totals 15 residues. The CDR3 spells CASSYEGGMADTQYF. The CDR3 nucleotides read TGTGCCAGCAGTTATGAGGGAGGGATGGCAGATACGCAGTATTTT.

J is TRBJ1-4 and V is TRBV6-5, with 7 positions matching TRBD1. With 4 bases clipped from V and 4 bases from J, the junction kept 6 bases outside the gene matches. The CDR3 extends over 15 amino acids. Germline V gene lookup returns CDR1 MNHEY and CDR2 SVGAGI. CDR3 protein: CASSSRTGRNEKLFF. CDR3 sequence (DNA): TGTGCCAGCAGTTCGAGGACAGGCCGTAATGAAAAACTGTTTTTT.

The chain is built from TRBV9 and TRBJ2-5; D is unclear. The CDR3 has 15 amino acids. The V and J ends lost 1 base and 1 base respectively, with 11 bases between them. Germline values: CDR1 SGDLS, CDR2 YYNGEE. CDR3 nucleotides: TGTGCCAGCAGCGTAAAACCGGGTCCCCAAGAGACCCAGTACTTC. Translated, it gives CASSVKPGPQETQYF. The variable domain in full, with the rest retrieved from reference TRBV9 and TRBJ2-5, is DSGVTQTPKHLITATGQRVTLRCSPRSGDLSVYWYQQSLDQGLQFLIQYYNGEERAKGNILERFSAQQFPDLHSELNLSSLELGDSALYFCASSVKPGPQETQYFGPGTRLLVL.

The sample holds a few counts of this clone. CDR3 sequence (DNA): TGCGCCAGCAGCCAGGATCCCGGGACAGGGCATGAAAAACTGTTTTTT. This sequence encodes CASSQDPGTGHEKLFF. The chain has TRBV4-3 and TRBJ1-4; the match to TRBD1 covers 9 bases. Germline lookup yields CDR1 LGHNA and CDR2 YSLEER. The CDR3 contains 16 residues. The V segment lost 3 bases and the J segment 6 bases; nucleotides outside the gene matches: 8.

The chain recombines TRBV10-3 with TRBJ2-3; 11 bases match TRBD2. Germline loops: CDR1 ENHRY, CDR2 SYGVKD. V was clipped by 7 bases and J by 5 bases; unmatched bases: 8. This CDR3 has 15 amino acids. The CDR3 is CAIKTLAGGRDTQYF. In DNA form, the CDR3 reads TGTGCCATCAAAACTCTAGCGGGAGGAAGAGATACGCAGTATTTT.

Comments on this clone: The junction does not match germline at one end; this may be a read error. V gene TRBV7-3 combines with J gene TRBJ2-7; 9 positions agree with TRBD1. The CDR3 consists of 16 residues. The germline gives CDR1 SGHTA, CDR2 FQGTGA. CDR3 DNA: TGTGCGAGCACAAGACCGGGACAGGGAACCACCTACGAGCAGTACTTC. Translated: CASTRPGQGTTYEQYF.

The V gene is TRBV13, the J gene TRBJ2-1; D call uncertain. The length of the CDR3 is 13 residues. The V gene lost 3 bases and the J gene lost 7 bases, with 10 bases spanning the gap. CDR1 is PRHDT, CDR2 FYEKMQ, per germline (reference sequence). CDR3 in DNA: TGTGCCAGCAGCTTTTCACGAATGAATGAGCAGTTCTTC. Translated, it gives CASSFSRMNEQFF.

V usage is TRBV9 and J usage is TRBJ2-3, with unresolved D. Per the germline V gene, CDR1 is SGDLS and CDR2 is YYNGEE. The CDR3 covers 14 residues. V lost 0 bases and J 3 bases, leaving 8 bases between the germline ends. This CDR3 is CASSVEATTDTQYF. CDR3 nucleotides: TGTGCCAGCAGCGTAGAGGCAACGACAGATACGCAGTATTTT.

The rearrangement links TRBV15 to TRBJ1-5, with TRBD1 identical over 9 bases. Per germline, CDR1 LNHNV and CDR2 YYDKDF (reference sequence). V shed 5 bases, J shed 5 bases, and the junction held 1 base outside the gene matches. CDR3 length: 13 residues. Written as DNA, the CDR3 is TGTGCCACCAGCCGGGACAGGGATCAGCCCCAGCATTTT. Translated: CATSRDRDQPQHF.